Below, one T cell receptor beta chain is given with its context. Its antigen remains unidentified. The record originates from a study of beta chain features in type 1 diabetes. Study-level points and caveats: Although PCR might favor shorter templates, it would do so equally in patients and controls. Because the template was cDNA, high-expressing cells might be over-represented. Among all four CD4+ subsets, Type 1 diabetes patients had TCRB CDR3s that were moderately but significantly shorter.

Of the isolated RNA, all was reverse transcribed, and so the sequenced material was expressed TCRB transcripts. Only in-frame clones appear in the TCRdb table, and some are missing; sequencing was by immunoSEQ multiplex PCR. The table records some 170,000 clones, over 55% of them present only once. The length of the CDR3 is 15 residues. V lost 6 bases and J lost 1, with 15 bases in between. From germline, CDR1 is MNHNY and CDR2 SVGAGI (reference sequence). The chain carries TRBV6-6 and TRBJ1-1, with D uncertain. The TCR comes from a man aged 25 to 40 with type 1 diabetes. Specimen: naive CD4+ T cells from blood. The CDR3 sequence is CASRAPRDGNTEAFF. CDR3 DNA sequence: TGTGCCAGCAGAGCCCCCCGGGATGGGAACACTGAAGCTTTCTTT.